This T cell receptor beta chain came from a study of CD8 T cells in Susac syndrome. Regarding the study as a whole: The CD4+ T cell repertoires in Susac syndrome were not clonally expanded.

Reverse transcription of about 0.5 to 1 ug RNA used random hexamers. One entry per CDR3 protein results from TCRdb running MiXCR on the immunoSEQ multiplex PCR reads. The sample lists about 180,000 distinct CDR3 sequences; around 94% were seen once. TCR beta sequencing covered blood CD8+ and CD4+ T cells. Recently defined diagnostic criteria classed the Susac syndrome patients as definite or probable. Comments on this clonotype: Its antigen remains unidentified.

This TCR was recovered from a human donor with Susac syndrome. Sequencing was carried out using CD4+ T cells from PBMCs.

CDR3 loop: CSVDTSGNTEAFF. The DNA for the CDR3 is TGCAGCGTCGACACTAGCGGAAACACTGAAGCTTTCTTT. The rearrangement joins TRBV29-1 to TRBJ1-1; no reliable D call. The V gene's germline CDR1 is SQVTM and CDR2 ANQGSEA. Trimming shortened V by 6 bases and J by 2 bases, and 13 bases separated the two germline ends. The CDR3 extends over 13 amino acids.